These 6 T cell receptor beta chains came from one sample sequenced in a study of Ad26.COV2.S vaccination and SARS-CoV-2 variants. The protocol was immunoSEQ multiplex PCR, while the TCRdb copy is restricted to in-frame clones and leaves out a portion. The repertoire includes some 300,000 clones, just under 85% of them detected once, and 2.1% sits in the top ten. The sample's treatment: about 20 received Ad26.COV2.S at low or high dose, single or two shots; several received placebo; per-sample allocation not given. Sampling was done on day 63 after the first vaccine or placebo injection. Specimen: peripheral blood, collected in a trial of Ad26.COV2.S vaccine versus placebo. All receptors derive from a person aged 18-60 years who received the Ad26.COV2.S COVID-19 vaccine or a placebo.

This clone has ten or more counts. The chain is built from TRBV5-1 and TRBJ2-7; 10 bases align to TRBD2. This CDR3 has 15 residues. V was pared by 4 bases and J by 6 bases, with 10 bases of the junction left unmatched. Germline V gene lookup returns CDR1 SGHRS and CDR2 YFSETQ. CDR3 loop: CASSQAAGGPVEQYF. The CDR3, as DNA: TGCGCCAGCAGCCAGGCAGCGGGGGGGCCTGTCGAGCAGTACTTC.

The chain has TRBV6-5 and TRBJ1-2, with D possibly matching TRBD1 (6 bases). This CDR3 spans 15 amino acids. Germline V gene data show CDR1 as MNHEY and CDR2 as SVGAGI. V lost 5 bases and J 8 bases, leaving 21 bases between the germline ends. The CDR3 nucleotides are TGTGCCAGCAGTCCAGGTACAGACAGGACGGGGGGCTACACCTTC. This sequence encodes CASSPGTDRTGGYTF.

The rearrangement joins TRBV29-1 to TRBJ1-1; a possible D gene is TRBD1 (6 bases). Germline CDR1 is SQVTM and CDR2 is ANQGSEA. The CDR3 length is 12 residues. Trimming pared 2 bases from V and 6 bases from J, leaving 10 bases between. CDR3 in DNA: TGCAGCGTTGAAACAGGGACGGCTGAAGCTTTCTTT. Translating it yields CSVETGTAEAFF.

The gene calls are TRBV11-2 and TRBJ1-2, with 8 positions matching TRBD1. Germline V gene data show CDR1 as SGHAT and CDR2 as FQNNGV. This CDR3 comprises 15 residues. V lost 4 bases to trimming and J lost 3 bases; unmatched junction nucleotides: 7. CDR3 nucleotides: TGTGCCAGCAGCTCCTTAGGACAGGGAGACTATGGCTACACCTTC. It yields the protein CASSSLGQGDYGYTF.

The CDR3 spells CVRSLEAGGYYNEQFF. The CDR3 DNA is TGTGTCAGAAGCTTAGAAGCGGGGGGGTACTACAATGAGCAGTTCTTC. J is TRBJ2-1 and V is TRBV7-5; TRBD2, the D gene given by the table, was not confirmed from the DNA. TRBV7-5 is listed as a pseudogene. This CDR3 is 16 amino acids long.

This clone came up a few times. This sample includes further DNA sequences coding for the same CDR3. The chain is built from TRBV29-1 and TRBJ2-7, with 10 positions matching TRBD2. With V trimmed by 1 base and J by 3 bases, 0 bases remained unmatched. CDR3 size: 13 residues. Germline V gene data show CDR1 as SQVTM and CDR2 as ANQGSEA. Here the CDR3 DNA reads TGCAGCGTTGAAGCTAGCGGGGGCTACGAGCAGTACTTC. The encoded protein is CSVEASGGYEQYF.